The source of this TCR beta chain is a study of cytomegalovirus exposure and HLA in healthy donors. Findings and limits, study-wide: Associated with cytomegalovirus, according to the listing, were about 160 TCR beta chains. TCR beta V- and J-gene trimming, according to a later analysis, was linked to a missense DCLRE1C variant.

Germline V gene lookup returns CDR1 SQVTM and CDR2 ANQGSEA. V dropped 2 bases and J dropped 7 bases, with 9 bases sitting between them. The CDR3 length is 12 residues. This clone was picked up a small number of times. Its specificity is not known. The same CDR3 is also encoded by other DNA sequences in this sample. Both 60 Vbeta primers and 13 Jbeta primers went into the PCR. TCRdb keeps only in-frame clones here, not all; method: immunoSEQ multiplex PCR. The sample has fewer than 200,000 clones, around 78% seen once. The chain links TRBV29-1 to TRBJ2-1; D is perhaps TRBD2 (5 bases). The specimen sequenced was PBMCs. This TCR came from a female donor in good health and CMV-seronegative. This CDR3 reads CSVERGLNEQFF. The CDR3 bases are TGCAGCGTTGAACGAGGGTTGAATGAGCAGTTCTTC.